Listed below are T cell receptor beta chains from one sample, sequenced in a study of Graves' ophthalmopathy and Graves' hyperthyroidism. TCRdb called the multiplex PCR reads again in MiXCR, with one record for every CDR3 protein. The data contain hundreds of thousands of distinct CDR3 sequences, approximately 22% of them singletons. The specimen was peripheral blood. All receptors come from a young woman with stable Graves' hyperthyroidism. Some clones in this sample may be carry-over from other donors' samples. Both conserved end residues are part of each CDR3. Fields, in order: J gene, D gene, V gene, clone size, CDR3 protein, CDR3 DNA. The D gene is left open where the match is weak. Rows may omit the clone size; those that give it use once, few, many or a size class.

TRBJ2-2 - TRBV4-2 - CASSLEIGGELFF TGTGCCAGCAGCCTAGAAATAGGCGGGGAGCTGTTTTTT
TRBJ2-7 - TRBV6-1 many CASRARTFSYEQYF TGTGCCAGCAGGGCCAGGACCTTCTCCTACGAGCAGTACTTC
TRBJ1-2 - TRBV12-3/TRBV12-4 many CASRTATGYGYTF TGTGCCAGCCGTACGGCGACGGGGTATGGCTACACCTTC
TRBJ1-5 TRBD1 TRBV12-3/TRBV12-4 many CASSVGQPNQPQHF TGTGCCAGCAGCGTGGGACAGCCCAATCAGCCCCAGCATTTT
TRBJ1-2 - TRBV12-3/TRBV12-4 many CASSPDVIGYTF TGTGCCAGCAGTCCCGACGTGATCGGCTACACCTTC
TRBJ1-2 TRBD1 TRBV14 many CASSQDRGLAYGYTF TGTGCCAGCAGCCAGGACAGGGGGCTCGCCTATGGCTACACCTTC
TRBJ1-5 TRBD1 TRBV20-1 many CSADDRGHQPQHF TGCAGTGCAGACGACAGGGGCCATCAGCCCCAGCATTTT
TRBJ1-1 TRBD1 TRBV6-1 many CASSTEWTGEGEAFF TGTGCCAGCAGCACCGAATGGACAGGGGAAGGCGAAGCTTTCTTT
TRBJ2-5 - TRBV27 many CASSLWGAVETQYF TGTGCCAGCAGTTTATGGGGGGCCGTGGAGACCCAGTACTTC
TRBJ1-4 - TRBV30 few CAWSRTNEKLFF TGTGCCTGGAGTAGGACTAATGAAAAACTGTTTTTT
TRBJ2-5 TRBD2 TRBV13 many CASSITGLAAAETQYF TGTGCCAGCAGCATCACGGGACTAGCGGCGGCAGAGACCCAGTACTTC
TRBJ1-6 - TRBV24-1 - CATIDTAAYNSPLHF TGTGCCACCATAGACACAGCCGCCTATAATTCACCCCTCCACTTT
TRBJ1-1 - TRBV5-1 many CASSLFDIDTEAFF TGCGCCAGCAGCTTGTTTGACATTGACACTGAAGCTTTCTTT
TRBJ1-6 - TRBV27 many CASSLGGGTQFRSSYNSPLHF TGTGCCAGCAGTTTAGGCGGAGGGACACAATTCCGAAGCTCCTATAATTCACCCCTCCACTTT
TRBJ2-7 TRBD2 TRBV10-3 many CAISDVAGPTYEQYF TGTGCCATCAGTGACGTAGCGGGACCAACCTACGAGCAGTACTTC
TRBJ2-5 - TRBV6-1 many CASSPSLGGQETQYF TGTGCCAGCAGCCCCTCTCTCGGGGGACAAGAGACCCAGTACTTC
TRBJ1-5 - TRBV6-5 many CASSNPPQPQHF TGTGCCAGCAGTAACCCTCCTCAGCCCCAGCATTTT
TRBJ1-1 - TRBV20-1 many CSAAGTQSPTEAFF TGCAGTGCTGCCGGGACACAGAGCCCGACTGAAGCTTTCTTT
TRBJ1-5 - TRBV15 many CATSRGRVSQPQHF TGTGCCACCAGCCGGGGCAGGGTGTCTCAGCCCCAGCATTTT
TRBJ1-2 TRBD1 TRBV5-1 many CASRLTGQGASGYTF TGCGCCAGCAGGTTGACTGGACAGGGGGCCAGTGGCTACACCTTC
TRBJ2-7 TRBD2 TRBV4-2 - CASSSGLGKYEQYF TGTGCCAGCAGCTCGGGACTAGGAAAATACGAGCAGTACTTC
TRBJ2-2 TRBD2 TRBV30 - CAWSVQRTSGSPGELFF TGTGCCTGGAGTGTGCAGCGGACTAGCGGGAGCCCCGGGGAGCTGTTTTTT
TRBJ2-4 - TRBV6-2/TRBV6-3 many CASSTWTLLKNIQYF TGTGCCAGCAGTACATGGACACTCCTTAAAAACATTCAGTACTTC
TRBJ2-7 - TRBV12-3/TRBV12-4 many CASSLQYRTGEQYF TGTGCCAGCAGTTTACAGTACAGGACGGGGGAGCAGTACTTC
TRBJ2-5 - TRBV12-5 - CASGLHGLGQETQYF TGTGCTAGTGGTTTGCACGGATTAGGCCAAGAGACCCAGTACTTC
TRBJ2-7 TRBD2 TRBV4-2 many CASSQDVLAGKYEQYF TGTGCCAGCAGCCAAGATGTACTAGCGGGAAAATACGAGCAGTACTTC
TRBJ2-7 - TRBV12-3/TRBV12-4 - CASSLGVLAGDEQYF TGTGCCAGCAGTTTGGGAGTACTAGCTGGCGACGAGCAGTACTTC
TRBJ1-1 - TRBV6-5 many CASSYSTSTEAFF TGTGCCAGCAGTTACTCGACTAGCACTGAAGCTTTCTTT